Shown below are 20 T cell receptor beta chains from a single sample sequenced in a study of cytomegalovirus exposure and HLA in healthy donors. PCR primers comprised 60 Vbeta and 13 Jbeta primers. Here immunoSEQ multiplex PCR was the method, and the copy in TCRdb shows in-frame clones only, minus some. The sample includes over 150,000 clones, about 80% of them seen just once. Material: PBMCs. The receptors were sampled from a woman aged 45 to 65 in good health and CMV-seropositive.

This clone came up once. The chain links TRBV11-3 to TRBJ2-7; 7 bases are shared with TRBD2. In germline, CDR1 is SGHNT, CDR2 YENEEA. The CDR3 runs to 15 residues. J gave up 6 bases and V 1 base, and 9 bases lay outside the gene matches. CDR3: CASSLGGRAPGEQYF. Written as DNA, the CDR3 is TGTGCCAGCAGCTTAGGAGGGAGGGCGCCGGGCGAGCAGTACTTC.

The V and J genes are TRBV29-1 and TRBJ2-1; 10 positions agree with TRBD1. The CDR3 runs to 15 residues. CDR1 SQVTM and CDR2 ANQGSEA come from the germline V gene. The ends lost 6 bases at V and 5 bases at J; junction bases unmatched: 10. The CDR3 coding sequence is TGCAGCGTGGGGGGGGGACAGGGGAGAAACAATGAGCAGTTCTTC. The encoded protein is CSVGGGQGRNNEQFF.

The chain has TRBV2 and TRBJ1-1, with 8 bases matching TRBD1. The germline V gene has CDR1 SNHLY and CDR2 FYNNEI. The V and J ends lost 4 bases and 3 bases, in that order; junction bases with no gene match: 10. The CDR3 is 16 amino acids. The CDR3 loop is CASSAPGTGPDTEAFF. CDR3 nucleotide sequence: TGTGCCAGCAGTGCCCCCGGGACAGGTCCAGACACTGAAGCTTTCTTT.

In this sample, this clone turned up once. The chain carries TRBV7-8 and TRBJ2-7; TRBD2 matches 9 bases. The CDR3 is 15 amino acids. V gave up 1 base and J gave up 5 bases; unmatched junction bases: 6. The germline V gene encodes CDR1 SGHVS and CDR2 FQNEAQ. CDR3 bases: TGTGCCAGCAGCTTAGGGGGAGGCGGGAGGGACGAGCAGTACTTC. Amino acids: CASSLGGGGRDEQYF.

This clone was observed a few times. V is TRBV10-3 and J is TRBJ1-5; no definite D call. The length of the CDR3 is 13 residues. With 3 bases removed from V and 0 bases from J, the gap between germline ends came to 3 bases. CDR1 ENHRY and CDR2 SYGVKD come from the germline V gene. The CDR3 region has the DNA TGTGCCATCAGTGACAGTAGCAATCAGCCCCAGCATTTT. Translating it yields CAISDSSNQPQHF.

V and J are TRBV6-1 and TRBJ1-6; D not resolved. Germline V gene sequence: CDR1 MNHNS, CDR2 SASEGT. Trimming cost V 3 bases and J 7 bases, with 10 bases left between them. The CDR3 sequence is 14 residues long. The CDR3 DNA is TGTGCCAGCAGTGACACCGGGGTCAATTCACCCCTCCACTTT. Translating gives CASSDTGVNSPLHF.

The V gene is TRBV6-5, the J gene TRBJ2-5, with D possibly being TRBD2 (5 bases). The CDR3 is 13 amino acids. Germline values: CDR1 MNHEY, CDR2 SVGAGI. V lost 1 base and J lost 3, with 6 bases in between. The CDR3 loop reads CASSYWGEETQYF. The CDR3 DNA is TGTGCCAGCAGTTACTGGGGAGAAGAGACCCAGTACTTC.

The chain is built from TRBV18 and TRBJ1-1; 10 bases line up with TRBD1. CDR3 length: 15 residues. V gave up 3 bases and J gave up 3 bases; unmatched junction bases: 4. Germline loops: CDR1 KGHSH, CDR2 LQKENI. CDR3 residues: CASSPGQGYDTEAFF. In nucleotides, the CDR3 is TGTGCCAGCTCACCGGGACAGGGGTATGACACTGAAGCTTTCTTT.

The V call is TRBV6-5, the J call TRBJ1-2, with D possibly being TRBD1 (6 bases). Germline V gene data show CDR1 as MNHEY and CDR2 as SVGAGI. The CDR3 loop spans 13 amino acids. V dropped 6 bases and J dropped 5 bases, with 13 bases sitting between them. This chain's CDR3 is CASSRDRIYGYTF. In DNA, the CDR3 is TGTGCCAGCAGCCGCGACAGGATTTATGGCTACACCTTC.

The V call is TRBV18, the J call TRBJ2-5; D is perhaps TRBD2 (5 bases). There are 15 residues in the CDR3. Germline V gene lookup returns CDR1 KGHSH and CDR2 LQKENI. V was trimmed by 2 bases and J by 5 bases, leaving 15 bases between them. In nucleotides, the CDR3 is TGTGCCAGCTCACCAGTTGGACTCCCCCTGGAGACCCAGTACTTC. This gives the protein CASSPVGLPLETQYF.

The chain links TRBV18 to TRBJ2-2; 10 bases map to TRBD1. Germline trimming cut 6 bases from V and 7 bases from J; bases unmatched to any gene: 14. Germline V gives CDR1 KGHSH, CDR2 LQKENI. The CDR3 spans 17 residues. CDR3 nucleotide sequence: TGTGCCAGCTCGACATGGCTCTCCGGGACAGGGGTCGGGGAGCTGTTTTTT. It specifies CASSTWLSGTGVGELFF.

The chain combines TRBV13 with TRBJ1-2, with TRBD1 matching 8 bases. Germline CDR1 is PRHDT and CDR2 is FYEKMQ (reference sequence). This CDR3 has 15 amino acids. After removal of 4 bases from V and 3 bases from J, the junction contained 7 bases not matched to a gene. The CDR3 reads CASSSLATGDYGYTF. The CDR3 DNA is TGTGCCAGCAGCTCCCTCGCGACAGGGGACTATGGCTACACCTTC. The full variable domain, rest sourced from reference TRBV13 and TRBJ1-2, is AAGVIQSPRHLIKEKRETATLKCYPIPRHDTVYWYQQGPGQDPQFLISFYEKMQSDKGSIPDRFSAQQFSDYHSELNMSSLELGDSALYFCASSSLATGDYGYTFGSGTRLTVV.

The genes are TRBV19 and TRBJ1-2, with 9 bases aligning to TRBD1. The CDR3 runs to 14 residues. Losses at the gene ends were 5 bases for V and 6 bases for J; bases not matched to a gene: 7. In germline, CDR1 is LNHDA, CDR2 SQIVND (reference sequence). The chain's CDR3 is CASSPDRGRNGYTF. For the CDR3, the DNA is TGTGCCAGTAGTCCGGACAGGGGAAGAAATGGCTACACCTTC.

The rearrangement links TRBV15 to TRBJ2-7; D is unclear. Trimming pared 1 base from V and 1 base from J, leaving 8 bases between. Germline assignment: CDR1 LNHNV and CDR2 YYDKDF (reference sequence). The CDR3 has 14 residues. The CDR3 region has the DNA TGTGCCACCAGCAGAGTCGTAGATTCCTACGAGCAGTACTTC. This gives the protein CATSRVVDSYEQYF.

V is TRBV27 and J is TRBJ1-1, with TRBD1 matching over 9 bases. Per the germline V gene, CDR1 is MNHEY and CDR2 is SMNVEV (reference sequence). V shed 5 bases, J shed 1 base, and the junction held 5 bases outside the gene matches. The CDR3 extends over 15 amino acids. CDR3 in DNA: TGTGCCAGCAGTAAAGACAGGGGGTGGAACACTGAAGCTTTCTTT. Amino acids: CASSKDRGWNTEAFF.

The V gene is TRBV30, the J gene TRBJ2-7; possible D gene TRBD2, 7 bases. The CDR3 contains 20 residues. CDR1 GTSNPN and CDR2 SVGIG come from the germline V gene (reference sequence). Trimming took off 2 bases at V and 4 bases at J, with 33 bases between the two ends. The CDR3 loop reads CAWSRLRGWRGRGPLYEQYF. The CDR3 DNA is TGTGCCTGGAGTCGATTGCGTGGGTGGCGGGGGCGCGGTCCTCTGTACGAGCAGTACTTC. The variable domain in full, with the rest retrieved from reference TRBV30 and TRBJ2-7, is SQTIHQWPATLVQPVGSPLSLECTVEGTSNPNLYWYRQAAGRGLQLLFYSVGIGQISSEVPQNLSASRPQDRQFILSSKKLLLSDSGFYLCAWSRLRGWRGRGPLYEQYFGPGTRLTVT.

The chain has TRBV6-5 and TRBJ2-1, with 8 positions matching TRBD2. Germline V gives CDR1 MNHEY, CDR2 SVGAGI. Germline trimming cut 2 bases from V and 3 bases from J; bases unmatched to any gene: 6. CDR3 length equals 16 residues. CDR3 residues: CASSYAWREDYNEQFF. The DNA for the CDR3 is TGTGCCAGCAGTTACGCGTGGCGGGAGGACTACAATGAGCAGTTCTTC.

The gene calls are TRBV7-9 and TRBJ1-1; possibly TRBD1 for D (6 bases). The CDR3 loop spans 13 amino acids. Germline V CDR1 and CDR2: SEHNR, FQNEAQ (reference sequence). The V end was cut by 5 bases, the J end by 11 bases, with 18 bases between. Here the CDR3 DNA reads TGTGCCAGCAGCGGGGGGGGCCTCCCGCGGGCTTTCTTT. It yields the protein CASSGGGLPRAFF. The full variable domain, its missing parts supplied by reference TRBV7-9 and TRBJ1-1, is DTGVSQNPRHKITKRGQNVTFRCDPISEHNRLYWYRQTLGQGPEFLTYFQNEAQLEKSRLLSDRFSAERPKGSFSTLEIQRTEQGDSAMYLCASSGGGLPRAFFGQGTRLTVV.

About this clone: At one end, the junction sequence differs from germline, possibly due to a read error. The CDR3 is CASSLAGQRNGKLFF. CDR3 sequence (DNA): TGTGCCAGCAGTTTAGCGGGACAGAGGAATGGAAAACTGTTTTTT. V is TRBV27 and J is TRBJ1-4; 7 bases are a match to TRBD1. Germline V gene sequence: CDR1 MNHEY, CDR2 SMNVEV (reference sequence). The CDR3 covers 15 residues.

The chain recombines TRBV5-6 with TRBJ2-1; 9 bases are shared with TRBD2. CDR3 size: 13 residues. Per germline, CDR1 SGHDT and CDR2 YYEEEE. Trimming cost V 0 bases and J 14 bases; bases outside gene matches: 6. The CDR3 loop reads CASSLASGNQEFF. As DNA, the CDR3 is TGTGCCAGCAGCTTGGCTAGCGGGAACCAGGAGTTCTTC.